Shown below are 19 T cell receptor beta chains from a single sample sequenced in a study of shared clonotypes between healthy human individuals. Profiling relied on immunoSEQ multiplex PCR, and the TCRdb table lists in-frame clones only, not all of them. The sample contains about 580,000 clones, about 98% of which appear only once. Naive CD8 cells lacked CD45RO, underwent positive selection for CCR7 and left out terminally differentiated effector memory CD45RA+ cells. Specimen: naive CD8+ T cells sorted from blood. The receptors come from a man between 25 and 39 years old in good health.

The chain has TRBV12-5 and TRBJ2-1; D gene ambiguous. V was shortened by 0 bases and J by 5 bases, with 2 bases between the two germline ends. The germline V gene has CDR1 LGHNT and CDR2 FRNRAP. The CDR3 runs 12 residues. The CDR3 reads CASGLVDNEQFF. The DNA for the CDR3 is TGTGCTAGTGGTTTGGTAGACAATGAGCAGTTCTTC.

This chain joins TRBV6-6 and TRBJ2-3; 7 bases line up with TRBD1. This CDR3 is 13 amino acids long. Germline V gives CDR1 MNHNY, CDR2 SVGAGI (reference sequence). With V trimmed by 7 bases and J by 4 bases, 5 bases remained unmatched. The CDR3 DNA sequence: TGTGCCAGCACCGGGACAGACGCAGATACGCAGTATTTT. This gives the protein CASTGTDADTQYF.

The chain combines TRBV2 with TRBJ2-7; 7 bases match TRBD2. The CDR3 runs to 15 residues. Unmatched junction bases numbered 6, after V lost 3 bases and J lost 1 base. In germline, CDR1 is SNHLY, CDR2 FYNNEI. CDR3 sequence reads: CASSDPAGSSYEQYF. CDR3 bases: TGTGCCAGCAGTGACCCAGCGGGGAGTTCCTACGAGCAGTACTTC.

The chain employs TRBV7-9 and TRBJ2-1; maybe TRBD2 (7 bases). V lost 5 bases and J lost 10, with 15 bases in between. Germline V gene sequence: CDR1 SEHNR, CDR2 FQNEAQ (reference sequence). The length of the CDR3 is 13 residues. CDR3 residues: CASSATGGREQFF. CDR3 coding DNA: TGTGCCAGCAGCGCGACGGGGGGCAGGGAGCAGTTCTTC.

The chain carries TRBV7-9 and TRBJ1-1; possible D gene TRBD1, 5 bases. V was pared by 1 base and J by 0 bases, with 15 bases between. CDR1 and CDR2 from the germline V gene are SEHNR and FQNEAQ (reference sequence). The CDR3 is 17 residues long. The CDR3 spells CASSLDSRRALNTEAFF. The CDR3 coding sequence is TGTGCCAGCAGCTTAGACTCCCGCAGGGCCCTGAACACTGAAGCTTTCTTT.

J is TRBJ2-7 and V is TRBV11-2, with D uncertain. Germline CDR1 SGHAT, CDR2 FQNNGV. Trimming took 3 bases from V and 0 from J, leaving 9 bases between them. This CDR3 has 14 residues. The CDR3 DNA sequence: TGTGCCAGCAGCTTCCCTGGACCCTCCTACGAGCAGTACTTC. Translation: CASSFPGPSYEQYF.

This chain joins TRBV9 and TRBJ2-1; possibly TRBD1 or TRBD2 for D (6 bases each). The V gene's germline CDR1 is SGDLS and CDR2 YYNGEE. V lost 0 bases, J lost 3 bases, and 13 bases lay in between. The CDR3 has 16 residues. The CDR3 region has the DNA TGTGCCAGCAGCGTAGGGCGGGACAACCTCTACAATGAGCAGTTCTTC. Protein sequence: CASSVGRDNLYNEQFF. Using reference TRBV9 and TRBJ2-1 for the parts outside the CDR3, the full variable domain is DSGVTQTPKHLITATGQRVTLRCSPRSGDLSVYWYQQSLDQGLQFLIQYYNGEERAKGNILERFSAQQFPDLHSELNLSSLELGDSALYFCASSVGRDNLYNEQFFGPGTRLTVL.

This chain joins TRBV9 and TRBJ2-3; 10 bases align to TRBD1. Germline CDR1 reads SGDLS; CDR2 reads YYNGEE. Unmatched junction bases numbered 8, after V lost 3 bases and J lost 4 bases. CDR3 length: 16 residues. CDR3 protein: CASSDPGTGAADTQYF. As DNA, the CDR3 is TGTGCCAGCAGCGATCCCGGGACAGGGGCGGCAGATACGCAGTATTTT.

The V gene is TRBV9, the J gene TRBJ2-3; the D is unclear. Trimming took off 0 bases at V and 2 bases at J, with 10 bases between the two ends. The CDR3 loop spans 15 amino acids. CDR1 is SGDLS, CDR2 YYNGEE, per germline. CDR3 region: CASSVDGSTTDTQYF. In DNA form, the CDR3 reads TGTGCCAGCAGCGTAGACGGCTCAACCACAGATACGCAGTATTTT.

The gene calls are TRBV29-1 and TRBJ1-1; D not resolved. Trimming left V 2 bases short and J 2 bases short, with 9 bases between. CDR1 and CDR2 from the germline V gene are SQVTM and ANQGSEA. CDR3 length: 13 residues. This CDR3 is CSVETAVNTEAFF. CDR3 nucleotide sequence: TGCAGCGTTGAAACGGCCGTCAACACTGAAGCTTTCTTT. Combining the CDR3 with reference TRBV29-1 and TRBJ1-1 gives the whole variable domain SAVISQKPSRDICQRGTSLTIQCQVDSQVTMMFWYRQQPGQSLTLIATANQGSEATYESGFVIDKFPISRPNLTFSTLTVSNMSPEDSSIYLCSVETAVNTEAFFGQGTRLTVV.

V gene TRBV11-3 combines with J gene TRBJ2-1; tentatively, D is TRBD2 (5 bases). Germline V gene sequence: CDR1 SGHNT, CDR2 YENEEA. Trimming removed 2 bases at V and 9 bases at J, with 17 bases between. This CDR3 contains 15 residues. Here the CDR3 reads CASSLLAGPGVEQFF. The DNA of the CDR3 is TGTGCCAGCAGCTTATTGGCGGGTCCAGGAGTTGAGCAGTTCTTC.

This clone has only one observation. The V call is TRBV6-5, the J call TRBJ2-5, with no clear D. The CDR3 is 13 residues long. The germline V gene encodes CDR1 MNHEY and CDR2 SVGAGI. V dropped 5 bases and J dropped 3 bases, with 10 bases sitting between them. The DNA of the CDR3 is TGTGCCAGCAGTAATGGGCCCAAAGAGACCCAGTACTTC. Amino acid sequence: CASSNGPKETQYF.

The chain joins TRBV27 to TRBJ2-1; D not resolved. Germline loops: CDR1 MNHEY, CDR2 SMNVEV (reference sequence). With 2 bases removed from V and 0 bases from J, the gap between germline ends came to 8 bases. This CDR3 is 15 amino acids long. This CDR3 reads CASSLTVSSYNEQFF. For the CDR3, the DNA is TGTGCCAGCAGTTTAACAGTCAGCTCCTACAATGAGCAGTTCTTC.

This chain uses TRBV7-9 with TRBJ2-5, with a weak D call TRBD1 (6 bases). Trimming shortened V by 4 bases and J by 5 bases, and 17 bases separated the two germline ends. CDR1 is SEHNR and CDR2 is FQNEAQ in the germline V gene (reference sequence). The CDR3 is 15 residues long. The CDR3 DNA reads TGTGCCAGCAGCTCGCTAGGGACATTGTCGGAGACCCAGTACTTC. It codes for CASSSLGTLSETQYF.

V and J are TRBV5-1 and TRBJ2-1, with 12 bases that match TRBD2. The CDR3 spans 17 residues. V dropped 6 bases and J dropped 9; count of bases not matched to a gene: 16. In germline, CDR1 is SGHRS, CDR2 YFSETQ. The CDR3: CASTPIDRLAGASEQFF. The CDR3 nucleotides read TGCGCCAGCACTCCGATCGACCGACTAGCGGGAGCTTCTGAGCAGTTCTTC.

This chain joins TRBV9 and TRBJ2-3; the match to TRBD1 covers 9 bases. CDR1 and CDR2 from the germline V gene are SGDLS and YYNGEE. The CDR3 covers 15 residues. V was clipped by 4 bases and J by 5 bases; unmatched bases: 8. The CDR3 nucleotides are TGTGCCAGCAGCTATGGGACAGGGATGGGAGATACGCAGTATTTT. Protein product: CASSYGTGMGDTQYF.

The V call is TRBV5-4, the J call TRBJ2-1, with TRBD2 matching 13 bases. V was clipped by 4 bases and J by 8 bases; unmatched bases: 9. Germline V gene lookup returns CDR1 SGHNT and CDR2 YYREEE (reference sequence). The CDR3 runs to 16 residues. CDR3 sequence reads: CASSDLTSGRVDEQFF. The CDR3 nucleotides read TGTGCCAGCAGCGACCTAACTAGCGGGAGGGTCGATGAGCAGTTCTTC.

The chain carries TRBV15 and TRBJ2-1; no reliable D call. Trimming pared 0 bases from V and 8 bases from J, leaving 17 bases between. This CDR3 comprises 16 residues. CDR1 and CDR2 from the germline V gene are LNHNV and YYDKDF (reference sequence). CDR3 sequence reads: CATSREGPPARHEQFF. In DNA, the CDR3 is TGTGCCACCAGCAGAGAGGGTCCCCCAGCCCGGCATGAGCAGTTCTTC.

The rearrangement links TRBV27 to TRBJ2-7; 11 nucleotides line up with TRBD1. V trimming: 3 bases; J trimming: 6 bases; junction bases outside the gene matches: 10. This CDR3 spans 16 amino acids. CDR1 is MNHEY and CDR2 is SMNVEV in the germline V gene (reference sequence). CDR3 protein: CASSFSSGTGGPEQYF. CDR3 bases: TGTGCCAGCAGTTTCTCCAGTGGGACAGGGGGTCCCGAGCAGTACTTC.